This T cell receptor (beta chain) comes out of a study of neurological immune-mediated disorders (dated by TCRdb to between 2017 and 2020). With respect to the entire study: Using UMI-based sequencing, the study compared peripheral blood TCR-beta repertoires from patients with HTLV-I-associated myelopathy (HAM/TSP), patients with multiple sclerosis, and healthy controls. The 106 TCR-beta libraries covered PBMC samples along with longitudinal samples, technical triplicates, and paired sorted CD4+ and CD8+ T-cell subsets. Longitudinal HAM/TSP and healthy donors were sampled at 3 time-points each (about 3-45 month intervals). Of the approximately 66 subjects in the cohort, about 14 were HAM/TSP patients, around 34 were multiple sclerosis patients, and about 20 were healthy controls.

Relative to germline, V is missing 0 bases and J is missing 7 bases, with 7 bases of the junction outside any gene match. The germline V gene (reference sequence) provides CDR1 SGHKS and CDR2 YYEKEE. The CDR3 contains 14 residues, cysteine and phenylalanine counted. Only the CDR3 part of the read is kept: 42 bases, read in frame from the first base. This clonotype was observed many times. The target of this receptor is not known. No base-level quality is on record; no much larger clone is a single base apart. Broader findings and caveats from the paper: TCR clonal expansion was highest in HAM/TSP patients and lowest in MS patients, with MS patients falling below even healthy controls. No identical CDR3 amino acid sequences were shared among expanded clones across subjects, suggesting private TCR-beta repertoires in all groups.

Reading the label with the study, this specimen's time point is: longitudinal time-point 1 (baseline). The healthy controls were volunteers from a blood bank in Maryland, USA. For unsorted PBMC libraries, 2 million PBMCs were used after storage in RNAlater at -80 degrees C until RNA extraction. PBMCs were separated from peripheral blood using Ficoll-Hypaque density gradient centrifugation and then cryopreserved in liquid nitrogen. To synthesize cDNA, template-switch 5'RACE was performed with a primer carrying a 10-nucleotide random unique molecular identifier so that each TCR transcript was tagged. Over 170 million TCR-beta sequences, covering 15-18 subjects, were produced in each sequencing run. The RNeasy kit was used for extraction of total RNA. The KAPA Real-time Library Amplification kit was used to amplify TCR-beta VDJ regions with primers targeting the TCR constant region and the 5'RACE anchor. Sample indexes and Illumina adaptors were added in a first PCR, after which library yield was increased in a second PCR. The roughly 650 bp TCR product was size-selected on a 2% E-gel SizeSelection system after Ampure bead purification. Before pooling, libraries had their quality checked on a Bioanalyzer, their concentration measured with Qubit, and their quantity determined with the Kapa Library Quantification kit. An Illumina HiSeq 2500 sequenced the libraries paired-end 2 x 150 bp. To increase sequence diversity, about 23-30% phiX was spiked into each library pool. In the authors' own workflow: Quality-filtered reads were processed with the UMI-based MiGEC pipeline, and over 75% of raw TCR sequences were removed by the MiGEC pipeline during error correction. VDJ genes were aligned to IMGT germline references, and clonotypes were defined by unique CDR3 amino acid sequence plus V-J genes. Clonal expansion, Shannon diversity, and CDR3 relatedness (CalcPairwiseDistances, ClusterSamples) were evaluated with VDJtools, and phylogenetic trees were built with CLCbio workbench. Expanded clones were defined as having at least 8 unique UMIs, based on coefficient-of-variation modelling across technical triplicates. TCRdb passed the public sequencing reads through fastp at Q25 and MiXCR, retaining productive beta sequences. All rows with the same CDR3 protein become a single entry with the most common DNA and genes. TCRdb's processing, not the authors' own work, is the source of the V and J calls. The sample table records more than 70,000 distinct CDR3 sequences; 10% of these occur just once. The leading ten clones occupy roughly a tenth of the sample.

This chain is built from TRBV5-5 and TRBJ2-7; 7 junctional bases match TRBD2. This clonotype originated in a man aged 30 to 39 in good health. Sequencing input: PBMCs. The DNA sequence is as follows: TGTGCCAGCAGCTTGGAAGGGAGGGCCGGTGAGCAGTACTTC. This sequence encodes CASSLEGRAGEQYF. Reference TRBV5-5 and TRBJ2-7 proteins supply the regions before and after the CDR3; the full variable domain is: DAGVTQSPTHLIKTRGQQVTLRCSPISGHKSVSWYQQVLGQGPQFIFQYYEKEERGRGNFPDRFSARQFPNYSSELNVNALLLGDSALYLCASSLEGRAGEQYFGPGTRLTVT.